The rows below give T cell receptor beta chains drawn from one sample of a study of T-cell reconstitution after alpha-beta-depleted transplantation in children. Each CDR3 protein gets one entry after TCRdb re-called the PCR reads with MiXCR. In the table there are 300,000 to 400,000 distinct CDR3 sequences, 15% to 20% of which are singletons. This specimen consisted of PBMCs, mostly from graft donor cells, obtained 360 days after TCRalphabeta/CD19-depleted stem cell transplant. These receptors were taken from a male patient aged 2 to 10 who had a stem cell transplant for acute lymphoblastic leukemia, so the T cells may come from the graft donor. The CDR3 runs from the conserved cysteine through the conserved F or W. D genes are given only for firm matches.

v_call | d_call | cdr3_aa
TRBV12-3/TRBV12-4 | TRBD2 | CASLWGGRSYNEQFF
TRBV12-3/TRBV12-4 | - | CASSFSGFYEQYF
TRBV7-9 | TRBD2 | CASSWGLADEQFF
TRBV11-2 | - | CASSPVPGEQYF
TRBV5-1 | - | CASSLAGRRGDEQFF
TRBV11-2 | TRBD1 | CASSYRQGTPTEAFF
TRBV11-1 | - | CASSLAGTLAHYGYTF
TRBV3-1 | TRBD1 | CASSQLAGQVPTEQFF
TRBV30 | - | CAWSGRDHTYEQFF
TRBV9 | TRBD2 | CASSVDSGSSYEQYF
TRBV19 | - | CASSTSGAVNTEAFF
TRBV7-2 | TRBD2 | CASSLNLLAGEADTQYF
TRBV27 | - | CASSLLGAPKYEQYF
TRBV4-2 | - | CASSPEVLGTDTQYF
TRBV20-1 | TRBD2 | CSARDLLAGGPYEQYF
TRBV7-2 | - | CASSLSSGLLTDTQYF
TRBV6-6 | - | CASSLYCCTEAFF
TRBV5-1 | - | CASSLGGNIEAFF